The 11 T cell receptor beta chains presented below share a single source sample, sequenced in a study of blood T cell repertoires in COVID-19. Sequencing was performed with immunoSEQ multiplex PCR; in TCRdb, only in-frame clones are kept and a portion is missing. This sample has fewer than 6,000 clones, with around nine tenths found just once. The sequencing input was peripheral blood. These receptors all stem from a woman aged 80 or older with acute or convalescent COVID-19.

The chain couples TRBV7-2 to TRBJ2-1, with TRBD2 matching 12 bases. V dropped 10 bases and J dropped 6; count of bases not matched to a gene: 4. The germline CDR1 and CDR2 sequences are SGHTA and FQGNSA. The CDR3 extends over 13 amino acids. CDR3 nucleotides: TGTGCCAACGGACTAGCGGGGCTCAATGAGCAGTTCTTC. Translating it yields CANGLAGLNEQFF. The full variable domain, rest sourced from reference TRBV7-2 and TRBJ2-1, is GAGVSQSPSNKVTEKGKDVELRCDPISGHTALYWYRQSLGQGLEFLIYFQGNSAPDKSGLPSDRFSAERTGGSVSTLTIQRTQQEDSAVYLCANGLAGLNEQFFGPGTRLTVL.

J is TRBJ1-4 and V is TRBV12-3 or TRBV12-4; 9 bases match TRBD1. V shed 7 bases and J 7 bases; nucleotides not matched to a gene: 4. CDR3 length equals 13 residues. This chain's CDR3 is CASTGQGIEKLFF. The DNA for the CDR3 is TGTGCCAGCACCGGACAGGGGATTGAAAAACTGTTTTTT.

DNA of the CDR3: TGCAGTGCTCTGCAACGAGGAGCTTTCTTT. It is translated as CSALQRGAFF. The chain carries TRBV20-1 and TRBJ1-1, with unresolved D. Trimming pared 5 bases from V and 10 bases from J, leaving 11 bases between. The CDR3 contains 10 residues. Looked up from germline, CDR1 is DFQATT and CDR2 is SNEGSKA (reference sequence).

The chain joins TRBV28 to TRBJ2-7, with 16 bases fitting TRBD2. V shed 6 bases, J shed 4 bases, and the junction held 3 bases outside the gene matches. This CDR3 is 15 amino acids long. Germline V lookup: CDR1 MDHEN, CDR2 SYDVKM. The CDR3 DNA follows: TGTGCCAGCAGCCCGGGACTAGCGGGGGGGTACGAGCAGTACTTC. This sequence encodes CASSPGLAGGYEQYF. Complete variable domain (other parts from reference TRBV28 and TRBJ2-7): DVKVTQSSRYLVKRTGEKVFLECVQDMDHENMFWYRQDPGLGLRLIYFSYDVKMKEKGDIPEGYSVSREKKERFSLILESASTNQTSMYLCASSPGLAGGYEQYFGPGTRLTVT.

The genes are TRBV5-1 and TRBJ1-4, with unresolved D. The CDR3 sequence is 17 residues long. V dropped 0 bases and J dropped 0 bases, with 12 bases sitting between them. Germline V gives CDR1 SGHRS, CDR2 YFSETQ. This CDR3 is CASSLAVHAATNEKLFF. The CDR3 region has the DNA TGCGCCAGCAGCTTGGCCGTTCACGCGGCAACTAATGAAAAACTGTTTTTT.

The CDR3 loop reads CASSPWATLGGVPTQYF. The CDR3 nucleotides read TGTGCCAGCAGCCCATGGGCGACGTTAGGGGGGGTTCCTACGCAGTATTTT. The chain employs TRBV7-2 and TRBJ2-3; D possibly corresponds to TRBD2 (7 bases). Looked up from germline, CDR1 is SGHTA and CDR2 is FQGNSA. The ends were cut back, 5 bases at V and 8 bases at J, with 26 bases in the middle. The CDR3 is 17 amino acids.

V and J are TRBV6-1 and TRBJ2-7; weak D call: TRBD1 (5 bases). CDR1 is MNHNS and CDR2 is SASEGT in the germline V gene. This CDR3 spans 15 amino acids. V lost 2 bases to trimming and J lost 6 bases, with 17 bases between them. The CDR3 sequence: CASSELGQGLVEQYF. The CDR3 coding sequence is TGTGCCAGCAGTGAACTAGGTCAGGGCTTAGTCGAGCAGTACTTC.

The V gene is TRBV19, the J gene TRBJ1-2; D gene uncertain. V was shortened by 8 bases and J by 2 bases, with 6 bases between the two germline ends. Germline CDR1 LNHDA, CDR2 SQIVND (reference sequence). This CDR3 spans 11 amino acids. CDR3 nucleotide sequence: TGTGCCAGTGGAGGGAACTATGGCTACACCTTC. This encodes CASGGNYGYTF.

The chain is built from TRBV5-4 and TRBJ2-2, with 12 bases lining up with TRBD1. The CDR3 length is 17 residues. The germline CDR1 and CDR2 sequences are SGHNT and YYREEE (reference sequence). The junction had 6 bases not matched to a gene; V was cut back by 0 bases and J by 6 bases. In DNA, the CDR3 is TGTGCCAGCAGCTTGGGGGCCGGGACAGGGGGCCCCGGGGAGCTGTTTTTT. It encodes CASSLGAGTGGPGELFF.

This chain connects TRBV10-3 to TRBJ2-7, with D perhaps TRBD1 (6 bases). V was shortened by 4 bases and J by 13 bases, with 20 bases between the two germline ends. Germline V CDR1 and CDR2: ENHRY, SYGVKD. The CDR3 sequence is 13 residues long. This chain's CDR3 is CAISGLQGLGDYF. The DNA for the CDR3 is TGTGCCATCAGTGGTTTACAGGGTTTGGGCGATTACTTC.

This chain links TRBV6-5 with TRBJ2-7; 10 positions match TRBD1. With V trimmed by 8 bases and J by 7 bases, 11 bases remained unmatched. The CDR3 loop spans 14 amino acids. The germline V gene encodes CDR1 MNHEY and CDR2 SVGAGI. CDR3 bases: TGTGCCAGCCTTCCGGGACAGGGGACGAGGGAGCAGTACTTC. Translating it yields CASLPGQGTREQYF.